These 27 T cell receptor beta chains originate from one sample sequenced in a study of blood T cell repertoires in COVID-19. Data came from immunoSEQ multiplex PCR; TCRdb stores just in-frame clones and leaves some out. The sample consists of over 250,000 clones, around 87% of them appearing once. The sequenced material came from peripheral blood. These TCRs come from a woman aged 45-65 years with acute or convalescent COVID-19.

Details on this clone: Other DNA sequences of this sample code for an identical CDR3. This chain joins TRBV18 and TRBJ1-1; D unresolved. The germline CDR1 and CDR2 sequences are KGHSH and LQKENI. V was trimmed by 3 bases and J by 1 base, leaving 6 bases between them. The CDR3 has 13 amino acids. The CDR3 loop reads CASSPGGNTEAFF. In nucleotides, the CDR3 is TGTGCCAGCTCACCCGGCGGGAACACTGAAGCTTTCTTT.

This chain joins TRBV25-1 and TRBJ1-4; 7 nucleotides match TRBD1. There are 13 residues in the CDR3. Germline V gene data show CDR1 as MGHDK and CDR2 as SYGVNS. The J segment lost 6 bases and the V segment lost 6 bases, leaving 4 bases of the junction unmatched. This CDR3 reads CASRETGYEKLFF. The CDR3 DNA is TGTGCCAGCAGAGAGACAGGGTATGAAAAACTGTTTTTT.

The V call is TRBV7-3, the J call TRBJ2-5; 7 bases match TRBD2. The CDR3 sequence is 14 residues long. Per germline, CDR1 SGHTA and CDR2 FQGTGA. V shed 4 bases and J 0 bases; nucleotides not matched to a gene: 2. The CDR3 sequence is CASSSTSNQETQYF. The CDR3 coding sequence is TGTGCCAGCAGCTCGACTAGCAACCAAGAGACCCAGTACTTC.

The chain carries TRBV7-8 and TRBJ1-2, with 7 bases fitting TRBD1. V trimming: 5 bases; J trimming: 4 bases; junction bases outside the gene matches: 7. Germline V gene data show CDR1 as SGHVS and CDR2 as FQNEAQ. The CDR3 consists of 14 residues. The CDR3 DNA reads TGTGCCAGCAGCCCCGAGGGGGCGGGCTATGGCTACACCTTC. Protein sequence: CASSPEGAGYGYTF.

The V and J genes are TRBV11-3 and TRBJ1-6; D is ambiguous. V gave up 5 bases and J gave up 10 bases, with 12 bases separating them. This CDR3 is 13 amino acids long. Germline V gene data show CDR1 as SGHNT and CDR2 as YENEEA. The CDR3 here is CASSPNDKSPLHF. As DNA, the CDR3 is TGTGCCAGCAGCCCAAACGACAAGTCACCCCTCCACTTT.

The chain carries TRBV19 and TRBJ2-7; 8 positions agree with TRBD1. The CDR3 sequence is 16 residues long. From germline, CDR1 is LNHDA and CDR2 SQIVND (reference sequence). The V segment lost 5 bases and the J segment 0 bases; nucleotides outside the gene matches: 9. CDR3 nucleotides: TGTGCCAGTAGTCCACCCGGACAGGGTGGCTCCTACGAGCAGTACTTC. This encodes CASSPPGQGGSYEQYF.

The J gene is TRBJ1-5, the V gene TRBV7-2; 7 positions agree with TRBD1. The CDR3 is 14 amino acids. CDR1 is SGHTA and CDR2 is FQGNSA in the germline V gene. J was trimmed by 6 bases and V by 2 bases; bases with no gene match: 4. CDR3 loop: CASSLQQGSQPQHF. Here the CDR3 DNA reads TGTGCCAGCAGCTTACAACAGGGGAGTCAGCCCCAGCATTTT.

The rearrangement joins TRBV28 to TRBJ2-7; TRBD2 agrees at 9 bases. The CDR3 is made up of 13 amino acids. The V gene end was trimmed by 5 bases and the J gene end by 3 bases; junction bases not matched to a gene: 2. Germline V gives CDR1 MDHEN, CDR2 SYDVKM. As DNA, the CDR3 is TGTGCCAGCAGTCTAGCGGGGTTCTACGAGCAGTACTTC. This sequence encodes CASSLAGFYEQYF. The whole variable domain, filled in from reference TRBV28 and TRBJ2-7, reads DVKVTQSSRYLVKRTGEKVFLECVQDMDHENMFWYRQDPGLGLRLIYFSYDVKMKEKGDIPEGYSVSREKKERFSLILESASTNQTSMYLCASSLAGFYEQYFGPGTRLTVT.

V usage is TRBV5-8 and J usage is TRBJ2-3; D not resolved. The V gene lost 0 bases and the J gene lost 8 bases, with 19 bases spanning the gap. This CDR3 contains 16 residues. Germline assignment: CDR1 SGHTS and CDR2 YDEGEE. The CDR3 region has the DNA TGTGCCAGCAGCTTGGATGTTCCCGGGTCAAGAGGTACGCAGTATTTT. Protein sequence: CASSLDVPGSRGTQYF.

The V call is TRBV5-4, the J call TRBJ2-7; the match to TRBD1 covers 10 bases. Germline V CDR1 and CDR2: SGHNT, YYREEE (reference sequence). V gave up 3 bases and J gave up 2 bases; unmatched junction bases: 5. The CDR3 is 15 residues long. CDR3 coding DNA: TGTGCCAGCAGCTCCGACGGGACAGGGGCCTACGAGCAGTACTTC. It yields the protein CASSSDGTGAYEQYF.

CDR3 DNA sequence: TGCAGCGTAGCTCTGACACGGACTAATCAGCCCCAGCATTTT. Translating gives CSVALTRTNQPQHF. The chain recombines TRBV29-1 with TRBJ1-5; D unresolved. The V end was cut by 6 bases, the J end by 4 bases, with 16 bases between. Germline CDR1 SQVTM, CDR2 ANQGSEA. The CDR3 is 14 residues long.

The rearrangement links TRBV18 to TRBJ2-1, with a weak D call TRBD2 (5 bases). This CDR3 contains 14 residues. Germline lookup yields CDR1 KGHSH and CDR2 LQKENI. The V gene lost 2 bases and the J gene lost 9 bases, with 14 bases spanning the gap. The CDR3 nucleotides read TGTGCCAGCTCACCAAGCCTAGCCCCAGGTGAGCAGTTCTTC. It translates to CASSPSLAPGEQFF.

The chain has TRBV6-5 and TRBJ1-2; TRBD1 aligns across 8 bases. The CDR3 contains 13 residues. Germline CDR1 is MNHEY and CDR2 is SVGAGI. Trimming at V came to 8 bases and at J to 0 bases, leaving 2 bases not matched to a gene. The CDR3 coding sequence is TGTGCCAGCCGGGACAGGACTAACTATGGCTACACCTTC. Translated, it gives CASRDRTNYGYTF.

This sequence joins TRBV6-5 and TRBJ2-7; 8 bases are a match to TRBD2. The CDR3 has 14 residues. V gave up 6 bases and J gave up 3 bases; unmatched junction bases: 7. The germline CDR1 and CDR2 sequences are MNHEY and SVGAGI. CDR3 region: CASRTSGASYEQYF. Here the CDR3 DNA reads TGTGCCAGCAGAACTAGCGGAGCCAGCTACGAGCAGTACTTC.

The count of this clone is one. The genes are TRBV24-1 and TRBJ2-3, with D possibly matching TRBD2 (6 bases). V was pared by 5 bases and J by 4 bases, with 15 bases between. CDR3 length: 15 amino acids. Germline lookup yields CDR1 KGHDR and CDR2 SFDVKD. This CDR3 reads CATSGNSGFADTQYF. CDR3 nucleotides: TGTGCCACCAGTGGGAATAGCGGCTTCGCAGATACGCAGTATTTT.

This sequence joins TRBV3-1 (or the pseudogene TRBV3-2) and TRBJ1-2; D perhaps matches TRBD1 (5 bases). Germline V CDR1 and CDR2: LGHDT, YNNKEL (reference sequence). V lost 1 base, J lost 8 bases, and 14 bases lay in between. This CDR3 contains 14 residues. The CDR3 DNA follows: TGTGCCAGCAGCCAAGTCGGGGGGTCGGGAGGCTACACCTTC. Encoded protein: CASSQVGGSGGYTF.

V and J are TRBV5-1 and TRBJ2-5; a weak D match, TRBD2 (5 bases). The V gene lost 1 base and the J gene lost 7 bases, with 11 bases spanning the gap. The CDR3 totals 13 residues. Germline V gives CDR1 SGHRS, CDR2 YFSETQ. CDR3 region: CASSLSVAGTQYF. CDR3 DNA sequence: TGCGCCAGCAGCTTGTCTGTGGCGGGGACCCAGTACTTC.

The J gene is TRBJ2-7, the V gene TRBV21-1; the table's D call TRBD1 went unverified against the DNA. TRBV21-1 is classified as a pseudogene. The length of the CDR3 is 15 residues. The CDR3 DNA reads as TGTGCCAGCAGCAAACAGGATCAAACGAGCTACGAGCAGTACTTC. Encoded protein: CASSKQDQTSYEQYF.

This chain joins TRBV7-2 and TRBJ2-2; 13 bases are shared with TRBD2. The germline V gene encodes CDR1 SGHTA and CDR2 FQGNSA. The V and J ends lost 5 bases and 5 bases, in that order; junction bases with no gene match: 8. CDR3 length equals 17 residues. CDR3 amino acids: CASSLLAGGPKTGELFF. The CDR3 region has the DNA TGTGCCAGCAGCCTACTAGCGGGAGGGCCAAAGACCGGGGAGCTGTTTTTT. Together with reference TRBV7-2 and TRBJ2-2, the CDR3 gives the full variable domain: GAGVSQSPSNKVTEKGKDVELRCDPISGHTALYWYRQSLGQGLEFLIYFQGNSAPDKSGLPSDRFSAERTGGSVSTLTIQRTQQEDSAVYLCASSLLAGGPKTGELFFGEGSRLTVL.

This clone was seen once. The chain joins TRBV7-2 to TRBJ2-7; D is undetermined. Germline V CDR1 and CDR2: SGHTA, FQGNSA. Trimming pared 1 base from V and 2 bases from J, leaving 6 bases between. There are 13 residues in the CDR3. The CDR3 bases are TGTGCCAGCAGCTTAGACCAGGCCTACGAGCAGTACTTC. Residues: CASSLDQAYEQYF.

This clone appeared once. The chain uses TRBV9 and TRBJ1-5; D is ambiguous. Germline loops: CDR1 SGDLS, CDR2 YYNGEE. V gave up 0 bases and J gave up 3 bases, with 10 bases separating them. The CDR3 loop spans 15 amino acids. The DNA for the CDR3 is TGTGCCAGCAGCGTAGATAGCCAGATCAATCAGCCCCAGCATTTT. Its protein is CASSVDSQINQPQHF. Full variable domain (missing parts from reference TRBV9 and TRBJ1-5): DSGVTQTPKHLITATGQRVTLRCSPRSGDLSVYWYQQSLDQGLQFLIQYYNGEERAKGNILERFSAQQFPDLHSELNLSSLELGDSALYFCASSVDSQINQPQHFGDGTRLSIL.

The V and J genes are TRBV7-2 and TRBJ2-7; TRBD1 matches at 8 bases. Trimming cost V 6 bases and J 6 bases; bases outside gene matches: 13. This CDR3 is built from 15 residues. Germline CDR1 SGHTA, CDR2 FQGNSA. The CDR3: CASSRSQGALAEQYF. The DNA of the CDR3 is TGTGCCAGCAGTCGGTCCCAGGGGGCGCTGGCCGAGCAGTACTTC. The full variable domain, its missing parts supplied by reference TRBV7-2 and TRBJ2-7, is GAGVSQSPSNKVTEKGKDVELRCDPISGHTALYWYRQSLGQGLEFLIYFQGNSAPDKSGLPSDRFSAERTGGSVSTLTIQRTQQEDSAVYLCASSRSQGALAEQYFGPGTRLTVT.

In the case of this clone: The sample carries other DNA sequences with the same CDR3. This rearrangement joins TRBV18 to TRBJ2-1; 12 positions match TRBD2. Losses at the gene ends were 3 bases for V and 4 bases for J; bases not matched to a gene: 4. The CDR3 extends over 16 amino acids. Looked up from germline, CDR1 is KGHSH and CDR2 is LQKENI. Here the CDR3 reads CASSPGLAGRYNEQFF. CDR3 bases: TGTGCCAGCTCACCGGGACTAGCGGGCCGATACAATGAGCAGTTCTTC.

The chain has TRBV3-1 (or the pseudogene TRBV3-2) and TRBJ2-2; 9 nucleotides agree with TRBD1. After removal of 8 bases from V and 4 bases from J, the junction contained 11 bases not matched to a gene. The germline CDR1 and CDR2 sequences are LGHDT and YNNKEL (reference sequence). The length of the CDR3 is 16 residues. CDR3 in DNA: TGTGCCAGCGGAGGGGGACAGGGTTTTGGCACCGGGGAGCTGTTTTTT. Protein: CASGGGQGFGTGELFF.

This chain joins TRBV6-5 and TRBJ1-6, with a possible D match to TRBD1 (5 bases). Trimming shortened V by 6 bases and J by 4 bases, and 13 bases separated the two germline ends. The CDR3 is 15 amino acids. Germline lookup yields CDR1 MNHEY and CDR2 SVGAGI. The CDR3 here is CASRDGGVYNSPLHF. The CDR3 nucleotides read TGTGCCAGCAGAGATGGAGGGGTTTATAATTCACCCCTCCACTTT.

The rearrangement joins TRBV30 to TRBJ2-2; 7 positions agree with TRBD2. V lost 8 bases and J lost 1; bases outside the gene matches: 10. From germline, CDR1 is GTSNPN and CDR2 SVGIG (reference sequence). This CDR3 has 15 residues. The CDR3 here is CAGQPGLMNTGELFF. The CDR3 DNA sequence: TGTGCCGGTCAACCGGGACTAATGAACACCGGGGAGCTGTTTTTT. Full variable domain (rest looked up from reference TRBV30 and TRBJ2-2): SQTIHQWPATLVQPVGSPLSLECTVEGTSNPNLYWYRQAAGRGLQLLFYSVGIGQISSEVPQNLSASRPQDRQFILSSKKLLLSDSGFYLCAGQPGLMNTGELFFGEGSRLTVL.

J is TRBJ1-5 and V is TRBV27; 8 nucleotides line up with TRBD1. The CDR3 runs to 16 residues. J was trimmed by 2 bases and V by 6 bases; bases with no gene match: 9. Germline CDR1 reads MNHEY; CDR2 reads SMNVEV (reference sequence). CDR3 amino acids: CASRLGRGRGNQPQHF. The CDR3 DNA sequence: TGTGCCAGCAGGCTTGGCAGGGGGCGAGGCAATCAGCCCCAGCATTTT.